This T cell receptor beta chain originates from a study of T cells in Graves' hyperthyroidism and ophthalmopathy. This clonotype was counted only a few times. The antigen remains undetermined. Newly diagnosed hyperthyroidism patients aged 18 to 65 years had disease lasting under 2 months. PBMCs were derived from 9.5 to 10 ml fresh peripheral blood. Amplified regions were TCR beta CDR3 sequences from RNA transcripts. The primer set for the first-round RT-PCR of the TCR CDR3 was HTBI. TCRdb re-called the multiplex PCR reads through MiXCR, storing one row per CDR3 protein. The profile shows around 500,000 distinct CDR3 sequences, approximately 14% of them singletons. The V segment lost 2 bases and the J segment 1 base; nucleotides outside the gene matches: 8. Per germline, CDR1 MGHRA and CDR2 YSYEKL. CDR3 size: 17 residues. General study points: The majority of expanded thyroid clonotypes above 0.001 also appeared in blood.

The sequenced sample was blood. The TCR was taken from a woman aged 40 to 50 with Graves' hyperthyroidism. This rearrangement joins TRBV4-1 to TRBJ1-5; 7 bases are a match to TRBD1. DNA of the CDR3: TGCGCCAGCAGCCAACAGACTCGGGACAGAAGCAATCAGCCCCAGCATTTT. It encodes CASSQQTRDRSNQPQHF.